These 21 T cell receptor beta chains were sequenced from one sample in a study of blood T cell repertoires in COVID-19. The protocol was immunoSEQ multiplex PCR, while the TCRdb copy is restricted to in-frame clones and leaves out a portion. The table has about 250,000 clones, approximately 83% seen once; the top ten hold 3.5% to 4.5%. Sequencing input: PBMCs or T cells enriched from blood (not recorded which). These receptors were taken from a woman aged 25 to 45 who had recovered from COVID-19.

The chain carries TRBV7-2 and TRBJ2-7; weak D call: TRBD2 (6 bases). Germline V gives CDR1 SGHTA, CDR2 FQGNSA. CDR3 length equals 14 residues. Trimming cost V 4 bases and J 6 bases, with 16 bases left between them. The CDR3 DNA is TGTGCCAGCAGCTCTAAAGGAGGGGCGGGCGAGCAGTACTTC. Translated: CASSSKGGAGEQYF.

This clone was recorded once. The CDR3 is CASSFAWRGYNEQFF. CDR3 sequence (DNA): TGTGCCAGCAGTTTTGCGTGGCGGGGCTACAATGAGCAGTTCTTC. This rearrangement joins TRBV28 to TRBJ2-1; possible D gene TRBD2, 6 bases. This CDR3 is built from 15 residues. The V gene lost 3 bases and the J gene lost 3 bases, with 12 bases spanning the gap. Germline CDR1 MDHEN, CDR2 SYDVKM.

The rearrangement joins TRBV12-3 or TRBV12-4 to TRBJ1-2; possible D gene TRBD1, 5 bases. With 7 bases removed from V and 8 bases from J, the gap between germline ends came to 14 bases. This CDR3 is 12 amino acids long. The CDR3: CASNRQSGGYTF. CDR3 nucleotide sequence: TGTGCCAGCAATCGACAGTCAGGCGGCTACACCTTC.

This chain connects TRBV27 to TRBJ2-7, with D possibly matching TRBD1 (6 bases). Deletions cut 6 bases from V and 0 bases from J, with 30 bases between. Germline CDR1 reads MNHEY; CDR2 reads SMNVEV (reference sequence). The CDR3 is 20 residues long. The CDR3 region has the DNA TGTGCCAGCAGCCCGGGCCCTACTCAGACAGGCCGAATAAGCTCCTACGAGCAGTACTTC. Protein sequence: CASSPGPTQTGRISSYEQYF.

Note on this clone: At one boundary the junction diverges from the germline segment, which might be a read error. V and J are TRBV5-1 and TRBJ2-3; tentatively, D is TRBD1 (6 bases). The CDR3 contains 14 residues. CDR1 and CDR2 from the germline V gene are SGHRS and YFSETQ. This CDR3 reads CAGRDQGFGDTQYF. As DNA, the CDR3 is TGCGCCGGCAGGGATCAGGGGTTTGGAGATACGCAGTATTTT.

The chain is built from TRBV27 and TRBJ2-1; D remains unclear. Germline CDR1 is MNHEY and CDR2 is SMNVEV (reference sequence). Deletions cut 0 bases from V and 3 bases from J, with 9 bases between. The CDR3 has 15 amino acids. The CDR3 protein is CASSLSSHSYNEQFF. DNA for the CDR3: TGTGCCAGCAGTTTATCGTCTCATAGCTACAATGAGCAGTTCTTC.

The rearrangement joins TRBV5-1 to TRBJ1-1; D gene uncertain. With 4 bases removed from V and 1 base from J, the gap between germline ends came to 8 bases. The CDR3 extends over 13 amino acids. CDR1 and CDR2 from the germline V gene are SGHRS and YFSETQ. CDR3 loop: CASSRTGNTEAFF. The CDR3 bases are TGCGCCAGCAGCCGTACGGGGAACACTGAAGCTTTCTTT.

The gene calls are TRBV28 and TRBJ1-2; the D gene is possibly TRBD1 (6 bases). V gave up 3 bases and J gave up 6 bases, with 23 bases separating them. Germline V gene sequence: CDR1 MDHEN, CDR2 SYDVKM. The CDR3 consists of 17 residues. CDR3 in amino acids: CASSLNLPGAGGDGYTF. Here the CDR3 DNA reads TGTGCCAGCAGTTTGAACTTACCAGGGGCGGGTGGGGATGGCTACACCTTC.

The chain joins TRBV11-2 to TRBJ1-2, with D hard to call. Trimming removed 1 base at V and 5 bases at J, with 8 bases between. The CDR3 runs to 13 residues. Per the germline V gene, CDR1 is SGHAT and CDR2 is FQNNGV. The DNA for the CDR3 is TGTGCCAGCAGCTTAGGGCGGGTATATGGCTACACCTTC. The encoded protein is CASSLGRVYGYTF.

V usage is TRBV28 and J usage is TRBJ2-6; TRBD1 aligns across 10 bases. There are 14 residues in the CDR3. Germline values: CDR1 MDHEN, CDR2 SYDVKM. J lost 9 bases, V lost 6 bases, and 5 bases had no gene match. The CDR3 nucleotides read TGTGCCAGCAGGAGACAGGGGGCAAGCAACGTCCTGACTTTC. Translated: CASRRQGASNVLTF. Filled out from reference TRBV28 and TRBJ2-6, the complete variable domain reads DVKVTQSSRYLVKRTGEKVFLECVQDMDHENMFWYRQDPGLGLRLIYFSYDVKMKEKGDIPEGYSVSREKKERFSLILESASTNQTSMYLCASRRQGASNVLTFGAGSRLTVL.

V usage is TRBV29-1 and J usage is TRBJ2-7, with 8 bases lining up with TRBD1. Germline trimming cut 6 bases from V and 1 base from J; bases unmatched to any gene: 5. From germline, CDR1 is SQVTM and CDR2 ANQGSEA. The CDR3 loop spans 13 amino acids. CDR3 coding DNA: TGCAGCGTGGCGGGACAGGAGTCCTACGAGCAGTACTTC. Residues: CSVAGQESYEQYF.

This sequence joins TRBV9 and TRBJ2-3, with a possible D match to TRBD2 (5 bases). The germline V gene encodes CDR1 SGDLS and CDR2 YYNGEE. V dropped 2 bases and J dropped 4 bases, with 8 bases sitting between them. The CDR3 runs 13 residues. The DNA for the CDR3 is TGTGCCAGCAGCGTCCCAGCGGCAGATACGCAGTATTTT. This sequence encodes CASSVPAADTQYF. Looking up the rest from reference TRBV9 and TRBJ2-3 gives the full variable domain: DSGVTQTPKHLITATGQRVTLRCSPRSGDLSVYWYQQSLDQGLQFLIQYYNGEERAKGNILERFSAQQFPDLHSELNLSSLELGDSALYFCASSVPAADTQYFGPGTRLTVL.

CDR3 nucleotides: TGTGCCAGCAGCGACAGGGGTAGGAGTCAGCCCCAGCATTTT. Encoded protein: CASSDRGRSQPQHF. This sequence joins TRBV2 and TRBJ1-5, with TRBD1 identical over 8 bases. Germline V gene data show CDR1 as SNHLY and CDR2 as FYNNEI. Trimming cost V 6 bases and J 6 bases; bases outside gene matches: 7. The CDR3 runs to 14 residues.

This chain links TRBV30 with TRBJ2-7; 11 positions match TRBD2. With 3 bases clipped from V and 0 bases from J, the junction kept 7 bases outside the gene matches. This CDR3 comprises 16 residues. CDR1 GTSNPN and CDR2 SVGIG come from the germline V gene (reference sequence). CDR3 residues: CAWRGLAGLSSYEQYF. As DNA, the CDR3 is TGTGCCTGGAGAGGACTAGCGGGTTTGAGCTCCTACGAGCAGTACTTC.

The chain combines TRBV7-9 with TRBJ2-1, with TRBD1 identical over 11 bases. The CDR3 is 15 residues long. Trimming at V came to 5 bases and at J to 2 bases, leaving 2 bases not matched to a gene. Germline V gene data show CDR1 as SEHNR and CDR2 as FQNEAQ (reference sequence). The CDR3 DNA reads as TGTGCCAGCAGCGGGGACAGGGGGACCTACAATGAGCAGTTCTTC. It codes for CASSGDRGTYNEQFF.

The V and J genes are TRBV18 and TRBJ1-3; D perhaps matches TRBD1 (5 bases). Germline CDR1 reads KGHSH; CDR2 reads LQKENI. This CDR3 region has 15 residues. V lost 4 bases and J 0 bases, leaving 10 bases between the germline ends. Here the CDR3 DNA reads TGTGCCAGCTCACTTGGACAAAACTCTGGAAACACCATATATTTT. Translation: CASSLGQNSGNTIYF.

The chain is built from TRBV6-2 or TRBV6-3 and TRBJ1-2; D possibly corresponds to TRBD1 (6 bases). Germline V gene lookup returns CDR1 MNHEY and CDR2 SVGEGT. The CDR3 is made up of 17 amino acids. V gave up 4 bases and J gave up 2 bases, with 20 bases separating them. The CDR3 DNA reads as TGTGCCAGCAGTTTGGGGACCCTACGGGGACACAACTATGGCTACACCTTC. This gives the protein CASSLGTLRGHNYGYTF.

CDR3 DNA: TGTGCCAGCAGCCCTCGGACAGGGGGCAGAAATGGCTACACCTTC. It encodes CASSPRTGGRNGYTF. The chain links TRBV11-1 to TRBJ1-2; 11 nucleotides match TRBD1. J lost 6 bases, V lost 5 bases, and 8 bases had no gene match. Germline V lookup: CDR1 SGHAT, CDR2 FQDESV (reference sequence). This CDR3 region has 15 residues.

The chain uses TRBV2 and TRBJ1-5; 8 nucleotides agree with TRBD1. After removal of 8 bases from V and 5 bases from J, the junction contained 5 bases not matched to a gene. CDR1 is SNHLY and CDR2 is FYNNEI in the germline V gene. The length of the CDR3 is 13 residues. DNA of the CDR3: TGTGCCAGCGCACCGGACAGGGATCAGCCCCAGCATTTT. Its protein is CASAPDRDQPQHF.

This chain connects TRBV6-6 to TRBJ2-7, with D hard to call. Germline V gene data show CDR1 as MNHNY and CDR2 as SVGAGI (reference sequence). V dropped 2 bases and J dropped 2 bases, with 7 bases sitting between them. The CDR3 has 13 amino acids. For the CDR3, the DNA is TGTGCCAGCAGTTACGTCCGAGCCTACGAGCAGTACTTC. It translates to CASSYVRAYEQYF.

This clone was counted between two and nine times. This rearrangement joins TRBV11-2 to TRBJ1-1; 8 nucleotides match TRBD1. The J segment lost 5 bases and the V segment lost 5 bases, leaving 7 bases of the junction unmatched. This CDR3 has 14 amino acids. Germline CDR1 SGHAT, CDR2 FQNNGV. The CDR3 here is CASSRSRTGTEAFF. CDR3 nucleotide sequence: TGTGCCAGCAGCCGATCTCGGACAGGGACTGAAGCTTTCTTT.